The 12 T cell receptor beta chains presented below share a single source sample, sequenced in a study of CXCR3-negative and CXCR3-positive naive CD8 T cells. The study's findings and limits: Greater hydrophobicity was found in TRB CDR3s of CXCR3-positive naive cells than of CXCR3-negative naive cells.

Libraries of TRB cDNA were made by 5' RACE and carried UMIs. TCRdb processed the 5' RACE reads again and assigns one entry to each CDR3 protein, with no DNA. This sample contains roughly 100,000 distinct CDR3 sequences. Their cognate antigens are unknown. Sequenced material: naive CXCR3+ CD8+ T cells from blood. Subset denoted: CD45RO-CCR7+CD27+CD95- naive CD8+ T cells expressing CXCR3 (TNR3+). These receptors were obtained from a human donor in good health. Some clones in this sample may be carry-over from other donors' samples.

The chain joins TRBV29-1 to TRBJ2-1; the D call from TCRdb, TRBD1, cannot be confirmed without DNA. The CDR3 runs to 13 residues. Germline CDR1 reads SQVTM; CDR2 reads ANQGSEA. CDR3 region: CSVRQGMTYEQFF.

This chain joins TRBV29-1 and TRBJ1-1; the TCRdb call, TRBD1, lacks DNA for checking. This CDR3 is built from 13 residues. The germline gives CDR1 SQVTM, CDR2 ANQGSEA. CDR3 region: CSVLSAGHTEAFF. Variable domain in full (rest from reference TRBV29-1 and TRBJ1-1): SAVISQKPSRDICQRGTSLTIQCQVDSQVTMMFWYRQQPGQSLTLIATANQGSEATYESGFVIDKFPISRPNLTFSTLTVSNMSPEDSSIYLCSVLSAGHTEAFFGQGTRLTVV.

The gene calls are TRBV29-1 and TRBJ2-1. This CDR3 comprises 12 residues. CDR1 is SQVTM and CDR2 is ANQGSEA in the germline V gene. This chain's CDR3 is CSVLNPTDEQFF.

The chain combines TRBV20-1 with TRBJ2-1. Germline V gives CDR1 DFQATT, CDR2 SNEGSKA (reference sequence). This CDR3 is built from 11 residues. CDR3 loop: CSALLVGEQFF.

This chain connects TRBV19 to TRBJ2-1; TCRdb picks TRBD1, but there is no DNA to check that call. This CDR3 contains 14 residues. Germline V lookup: CDR1 LNHDA, CDR2 SQIVND (reference sequence). CDR3 in amino acids: CASRDSYSYNEQFF.

V is TRBV4-1 and J is TRBJ1-1; TCRdb proposes TRBD1, but this gene call is untestable without DNA. This CDR3 has 13 amino acids. The germline V gene encodes CDR1 MGHRA and CDR2 YSYEKL. Here the CDR3 reads CASSMGQGAEASF.

The gene calls are TRBV11-2 and TRBJ2-5; the TCRdb D gene call, TRBD1, has no DNA to confirm it. Per germline, CDR1 SGHAT and CDR2 FQNNGV. The CDR3 totals 14 residues. CDR3 amino acids: CASTSGQGEETQYF. Supplemented by reference TRBV11-2 and TRBJ2-5, the full variable domain reads EAGVAQSPRYKIIEKRQSVAFWCNPISGHATLYWYQQILGQGPKLLIQFQNNGVVDDSQLPKDRFSAERLKGVDSTLKIQPAKLEDSAVYLCASTSGQGEETQYFGPGTRLLVL.

The chain carries TRBV28 and TRBJ2-1. The CDR3 has 16 residues. Germline CDR1 and CDR2: MDHEN and SYDVKM. The CDR3 protein is CASRTEKGVSYNEQFF. Full variable domain (missing parts from reference TRBV28 and TRBJ2-1): DVKVTQSSRYLVKRTGEKVFLECVQDMDHENMFWYRQDPGLGLRLIYFSYDVKMKEKGDIPEGYSVSREKKERFSLILESASTNQTSMYLCASRTEKGVSYNEQFFGPGTRLTVL.

CDR3 in amino acids: CASSRKGTANTEAFF. The V and J genes are TRBV12-1 and TRBJ1-1; absent DNA, TCRdb's TRBD1 call cannot be checked. TRBV12-1 is labeled a pseudogene. This CDR3 contains 15 residues.

The chain carries TRBV7-9 and TRBJ2-7; TCRdb calls TRBD1, which cannot be checked without DNA. Germline V lookup: CDR1 SEHNR, CDR2 FQNEAQ (reference sequence). This CDR3 is built from 16 residues. The CDR3 protein is CASSPTPGERLYEQYF. The full variable domain, completed using reference TRBV7-9 and TRBJ2-7, is DTGVSQNPRHKITKRGQNVTFRCDPISEHNRLYWYRQTLGQGPEFLTYFQNEAQLEKSRLLSDRFSAERPKGSFSTLEIQRTEQGDSAMYLCASSPTPGERLYEQYFGPGTRLTVT.

The chain has TRBV20-1 and TRBJ2-7; TCRdb returns TRBD1, unconfirmable since there is no DNA. The CDR3 has 16 amino acids. Germline-derived CDR1 and CDR2 are DFQATT and SNEGSKA (reference sequence). CDR3 in amino acids: CSARDQDSRISYEQYF.

This sequence joins TRBV12-3 or TRBV12-4 and TRBJ2-7; with no DNA, the TCRdb D assignment of TRBD1 cannot be verified. This CDR3 spans 15 amino acids. CDR3 residues: CASSLLTGPPSEQYF.